The 20 T cell receptor beta chains below come from one sample, sequenced in a study of cytomegalovirus exposure and HLA in healthy donors. Primers for the PCR totalled 60 Vbeta and 13 Jbeta. Libraries were prepared by immunoSEQ multiplex PCR; TCRdb keeps only in-frame clonotypes and omits some of them. The sample comprises over 200,000 clones, approximately 81% of which are singletons, and 1% to 1.5% rests with the top ten. Sample: PBMCs. The receptors here all came from a human donor in good health.

The chain combines TRBV7-8 with TRBJ1-2; 8 bases are shared with TRBD1. Trimming removed 5 bases from V and 8 bases from J; junction bases left unmatched: 7. There are 13 residues in the CDR3. From germline, CDR1 is SGHVS and CDR2 FQNEAQ. Written as DNA, the CDR3 is TGTGCCAGCAGCCCCACGGACAGGGTCGGCTACACCTTC. This codes for CASSPTDRVGYTF.

The V call is TRBV19, the J call TRBJ2-7; 11 bases are a match to TRBD2. Germline V CDR1 and CDR2: LNHDA, SQIVND (reference sequence). The CDR3 contains 15 residues. Unmatched junction bases numbered 5, after V lost 4 bases and J lost 3 bases. CDR3 sequence: CASSTQLAGVYEQYF. CDR3 nucleotides: TGTGCCAGTAGTACCCAACTAGCGGGAGTCTACGAGCAGTACTTC.

On this clone: At the DNA level, this CDR3 is encoded by other sequences in the same sample as well. This sequence joins TRBV7-2 and TRBJ2-3, with 10 positions matching TRBD2. The CDR3 is made up of 16 amino acids. The germline V gene encodes CDR1 SGHTA and CDR2 FQGNSA. V was pared by 5 bases and J by 1 base, with 6 bases of the junction left unmatched. CDR3 in amino acids: CASSTRLAGRTDTQYF. For the CDR3, the DNA is TGTGCCAGCAGCACCCGACTAGCGGGTCGCACAGATACGCAGTATTTT. Variable domain in full (rest from reference TRBV7-2 and TRBJ2-3): GAGVSQSPSNKVTEKGKDVELRCDPISGHTALYWYRQSLGQGLEFLIYFQGNSAPDKSGLPSDRFSAERTGGSVSTLTIQRTQQEDSAVYLCASSTRLAGRTDTQYFGPGTRLTVL.

The V gene is TRBV5-4, the J gene TRBJ2-7, with a possible D match to TRBD2 (6 bases). Trimming cost V 0 bases and J 6 bases, with 16 bases left between them. CDR1 is SGHNT, CDR2 YYREEE, per germline (reference sequence). The CDR3 contains 15 residues. CDR3 amino acids: CASSLGGGTFGEQYF. The CDR3 DNA reads TGTGCCAGCAGCTTGGGGGGCGGGACCTTCGGCGAGCAGTACTTC.

The chain recombines TRBV7-6 with TRBJ2-5; D gene unclear. The ends were cut back, 3 bases at V and 0 bases at J, with 5 bases in the middle. Germline CDR1 SGHVS, CDR2 FNYEAQ. CDR3 size: 13 residues. This CDR3 reads CASSFDYQETQYF. For the CDR3, the DNA is TGTGCCAGCAGCTTCGACTACCAAGAGACCCAGTACTTC.

This clone was found once. The chain uses TRBV11-3 and TRBJ2-3; 9 bases are a match to TRBD2. Germline CDR1 is SGHNT and CDR2 is YENEEA. The CDR3 contains 14 residues. J gave up 6 bases and V 5 bases, and 6 bases lay outside the gene matches. The CDR3 loop is CASSSGGLADTQYF. In nucleotides, the CDR3 is TGTGCCAGCAGCAGCGGAGGACTAGCGGATACGCAGTATTTT.

The rearrangement uses TRBV28 and TRBJ2-5, with 8 bases matching TRBD1. Per germline, CDR1 MDHEN and CDR2 SYDVKM. This CDR3 is built from 14 residues. The J segment lost 4 bases and the V segment lost 7 bases, leaving 8 bases of the junction unmatched. CDR3 DNA sequence: TGTGCCAGCATCGACAGGGGTAGGGGAGAGACCCAGTACTTC. This translates into CASIDRGRGETQYF.

The chain's CDR3 is CASRREGMNTEAFF. The CDR3 DNA follows: TGTGCCAGTAGAAGGGAGGGAATGAACACTGAAGCTTTCTTT. The J gene is TRBJ1-1, the V gene TRBV19; D is uncertain. Per the germline V gene, CDR1 is LNHDA and CDR2 is SQIVND (reference sequence). The ends were cut back, 6 bases at V and 0 bases at J, with 11 bases in the middle. The CDR3 is made up of 14 amino acids. The full variable domain, its missing parts supplied by reference TRBV19 and TRBJ1-1, is DGGITQSPKYLFRKEGQNVTLSCEQNLNHDAMYWYRQDPGQGLRLIYYSQIVNDFQKGDIAEGYSVSREKKESFPLTVTSAQKNPTAFYLCASRREGMNTEAFFGQGTRLTVV.

The chain couples TRBV4-1 to TRBJ1-5; 8 nucleotides agree with TRBD1. In germline, CDR1 is MGHRA, CDR2 YSYEKL. This CDR3 comprises 16 residues. The trim removed 3 bases at V and 1 base at J, leaving 5 bases unmatched. CDR3 region: CASSHGRGLSNQPQHF. The CDR3 nucleotides read TGCGCCAGCAGCCATGGCAGGGGGCTCAGCAATCAGCCCCAGCATTTT.

The chain couples TRBV5-4 to TRBJ2-1; D possibly corresponds to TRBD2 (6 bases). Germline V CDR1 and CDR2: SGHNT, YYREEE (reference sequence). Trimming removed 4 bases from V and 8 bases from J, with 19 bases in between. This CDR3 is built from 15 residues. This CDR3 reads CASSPTQRAGHEQFF. The CDR3 region has the DNA TGTGCCAGCAGCCCCACGCAGCGGGCTGGCCATGAGCAGTTCTTC.

This chain joins TRBV7-9 and TRBJ2-5; 12 positions match TRBD1. The CDR3 length is 14 residues. J lost 4 bases, V lost 6 bases, and 3 bases had no gene match. Per germline, CDR1 SEHNR and CDR2 FQNEAQ (reference sequence). CDR3 sequence: CASRTGQGAETQYF. CDR3 DNA sequence: TGTGCCAGCAGGACGGGACAGGGGGCAGAGACCCAGTACTTC.

V usage is TRBV7-3 and J usage is TRBJ2-1; 9 bases match TRBD1. Germline V gene lookup returns CDR1 SGHTA and CDR2 FQGTGA. This CDR3 has 15 residues. V shed 2 bases, J shed 4 bases, and the junction held 3 bases outside the gene matches. CDR3 nucleotides: TGTGCCAGCAGCTTAGCAGGACAGGGGTACAATGAGCAGTTCTTC. Encoded protein: CASSLAGQGYNEQFF.

This chain uses TRBV28 with TRBJ1-5, with D possibly being TRBD1 (5 bases). The CDR3 covers 14 residues. The V and J ends lost 3 bases and 3 bases respectively, with 9 bases between them. Germline-derived CDR1 and CDR2 are MDHEN and SYDVKM. The CDR3 sequence: CASSFGGVNQPQHF. DNA of the CDR3: TGTGCCAGCAGTTTTGGAGGGGTCAATCAGCCCCAGCATTTT.

V usage is TRBV27 and J usage is TRBJ1-4; a weak D match, TRBD1 (6 bases). The CDR3 consists of 15 residues. Germline V gene sequence: CDR1 MNHEY, CDR2 SMNVEV (reference sequence). Trimming took off 4 bases at V and 8 bases at J, with 17 bases between the two ends. The CDR3 DNA follows: TGTGCCAGCAGTTCGAACCGGGACATTGAAGAAAAACTGTTTTTT. Translation gives CASSSNRDIEEKLFF.

A single count supports this clone. The genes are TRBV6-5 and TRBJ2-7; possible D gene TRBD1, 6 bases. V was clipped by 0 bases and J by 6 bases, with 12 bases between them. This CDR3 is built from 14 residues. From germline, CDR1 is MNHEY and CDR2 SVGAGI. CDR3 coding DNA: TGTGCCAGCAGTTACTCATCAGGGGCGCTCGAGCAGTACTTC. Its translation: CASSYSSGALEQYF.

This chain connects TRBV7-2 to TRBJ2-3; the D gene is possibly TRBD2 (5 bases). Germline CDR1 reads SGHTA; CDR2 reads FQGNSA. The CDR3 is made up of 15 amino acids. The V gene lost 3 bases and the J gene lost 2 bases, with 12 bases spanning the gap. The CDR3 spells CASSLRAGNTDTQYF. The CDR3 DNA follows: TGTGCCAGCAGCTTGCGGGCCGGTAACACAGATACGCAGTATTTT.

This clone appeared once. The V gene is TRBV9, the J gene TRBJ1-4; maybe TRBD1 (5 bases). The CDR3 runs 16 residues. Germline V lookup: CDR1 SGDLS, CDR2 YYNGEE. Trimming took off 3 bases at V and 3 bases at J, with 15 bases between the two ends. CDR3 region: CASSADTSLANEKLFF. CDR3 coding DNA: TGTGCCAGCAGCGCGGACACGTCATTGGCTAATGAAAAACTGTTTTTT. The full variable domain, rest sourced from reference TRBV9 and TRBJ1-4, is DSGVTQTPKHLITATGQRVTLRCSPRSGDLSVYWYQQSLDQGLQFLIQYYNGEERAKGNILERFSAQQFPDLHSELNLSSLELGDSALYFCASSADTSLANEKLFFGSGTQLSVL.

V gene TRBV10-2 combines with J gene TRBJ2-5, with a possible D match to TRBD1 (5 bases). Matching the DNA end better, TRBJ2-7 makes the J call doubtful. The CDR3 is 17 residues long. CDR1 and CDR2 (germline): WSHSY, SAAADI. The CDR3 region is CASSGTLWAGQSYEQYF. The CDR3 DNA is TGCGCCAGCAGTGGTACTCTTTGGGCAGGGCAATCCTACGAGCAGTACTTC.

For the CDR3, the DNA is TGTGCCATCTCCAGCGGAGGGAACACAGATACGCAGTATTTT. This encodes CAISSGGNTDTQYF. The rearrangement links TRBV10-3 to TRBJ2-3; possibly TRBD2 for D (6 bases). This CDR3 spans 14 amino acids. The V end lost 8 bases, the J end lost 2 bases, and 14 bases lay between the germline ends. In germline, CDR1 is ENHRY, CDR2 SYGVKD.

The V call is TRBV2, the J call TRBJ1-6; a possible D gene is TRBD1 (5 bases). Trimming pared 6 bases from V and 7 bases from J, leaving 16 bases between. In germline, CDR1 is SNHLY, CDR2 FYNNEI. The CDR3 covers 15 residues. CDR3 nucleotides: TGTGCCAGCAGGGGGACGGGGGGGGACAATTCACCCCTCCACTTT. It codes for CASRGTGGDNSPLHF.